These 6 T cell receptor beta chains originate from one sample sequenced in a study of siplizumab effects on memory and regulatory T cells. Data came from immunoSEQ multiplex PCR; TCRdb stores just in-frame clones and leaves some out. The sample lists roughly 100,000 clones, 80% to 95% occurring once. Sequencing was performed on CD4+ T cells sorted from blood. The receptor source for this set is a human donor in good health.

The rearrangement uses TRBV5-1 and TRBJ1-3; TRBD1 matches 7 bases. The length of the CDR3 is 16 residues. Germline V lookup: CDR1 SGHRS, CDR2 YFSETQ. The trim removed 5 bases at V and 2 bases at J, leaving 10 bases unmatched. The DNA of the CDR3 is TGCGCCAGCAGTCCCCCACGGGACAGTCCTGGAAACACCATATATTTT. Its protein is CASSPPRDSPGNTIYF.

The V gene is TRBV27, the J gene TRBJ2-3; D might be TRBD1 (5 bases). The germline V and J ends were trimmed by 5 bases and 2 bases, with 11 bases remaining between them. The CDR3 has 14 residues. CDR1 is MNHEY, CDR2 SMNVEV, per germline (reference sequence). This chain's CDR3 is CASSPRAATDTQYF. The CDR3 nucleotides are TGTGCCAGCAGTCCCAGGGCCGCCACAGATACGCAGTATTTT.

The chain employs TRBV9 and TRBJ2-7, with 7 bases aligning to TRBD2. Germline values: CDR1 SGDLS, CDR2 YYNGEE. Trimming took 4 bases from V and 0 from J; bases not matched to a gene: 7. This CDR3 comprises 15 residues. The CDR3 nucleotides are TGTGCCAGCAGCCGTTATCGGGACTACTCCTACGAGCAGTACTTC. Residues: CASSRYRDYSYEQYF.

The rearrangement links TRBV30 to TRBJ2-7; 9 nucleotides line up with TRBD1. Germline CDR1 GTSNPN, CDR2 SVGIG (reference sequence). J was trimmed by 1 base and V by 3 bases; bases with no gene match: 4. The CDR3 has 14 residues. This chain's CDR3 is CAWRTGTGSYEQYF. The CDR3 DNA follows: TGTGCCTGGAGAACCGGGACAGGGTCCTACGAGCAGTACTTC.

The chain joins TRBV5-8 to TRBJ2-7, with TRBD1 identical over 9 bases. The CDR3 spans 16 residues. Germline CDR1 reads SGHTS; CDR2 reads YDEGEE. V was clipped by 5 bases and J by 3 bases; unmatched bases: 12. Written as DNA, the CDR3 is TGTGCCAGCAGGCACTTACTCGGGACAGGGAACTACGAGCAGTACTTC. Translating it yields CASRHLLGTGNYEQYF. Filled out from reference TRBV5-8 and TRBJ2-7, the complete variable domain reads EAGVTQSPTHLIKTRGQQATLRCSPISGHTSVYWYQQALGLGLQFLLWYDEGEERNRGNFPPRFSGRQFPNYSSELNVNALELEDSALYLCASRHLLGTGNYEQYFGPGTRLTVT.

The chain employs TRBV28 and TRBJ1-2; TRBD1 might be the D (5 bases). CDR3 length equals 12 residues. V lost 4 bases and J 5 bases, leaving 8 bases between the germline ends. Germline V lookup: CDR1 MDHEN, CDR2 SYDVKM. CDR3 sequence (DNA): TGTGCCAGCAGTTCAGGGAGTTATGGCTACACCTTC. Its protein is CASSSGSYGYTF.